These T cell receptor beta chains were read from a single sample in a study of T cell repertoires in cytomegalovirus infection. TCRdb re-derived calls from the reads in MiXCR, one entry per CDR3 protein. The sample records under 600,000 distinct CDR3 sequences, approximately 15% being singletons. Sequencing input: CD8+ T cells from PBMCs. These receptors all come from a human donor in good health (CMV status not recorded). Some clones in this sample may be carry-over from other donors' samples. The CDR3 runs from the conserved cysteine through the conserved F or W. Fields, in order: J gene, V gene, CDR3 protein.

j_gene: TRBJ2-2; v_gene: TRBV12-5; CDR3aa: CASGLGDRGSGELFF
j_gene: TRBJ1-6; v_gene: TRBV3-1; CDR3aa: CASSQVLPGGNSPLHF
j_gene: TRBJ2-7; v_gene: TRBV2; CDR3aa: CASIPAGGYYEQYF
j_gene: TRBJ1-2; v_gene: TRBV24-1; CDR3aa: CATSDFKTGGDGYTF
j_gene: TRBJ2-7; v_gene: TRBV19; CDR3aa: CASSIVEGYEQYF
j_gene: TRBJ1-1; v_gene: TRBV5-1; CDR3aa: CASSFVEDTEAFF
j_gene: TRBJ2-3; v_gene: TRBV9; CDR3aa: CASSVEGETDTQYF
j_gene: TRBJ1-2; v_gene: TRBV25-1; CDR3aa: CASRGDRGRKSNYGYTF
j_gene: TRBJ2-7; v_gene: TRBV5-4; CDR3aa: CASSSSGGRLPGDDEQYF
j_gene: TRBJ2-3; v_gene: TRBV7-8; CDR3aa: CASSSEVDTQYF
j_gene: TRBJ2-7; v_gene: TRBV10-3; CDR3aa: CAISEQSKDEQYF
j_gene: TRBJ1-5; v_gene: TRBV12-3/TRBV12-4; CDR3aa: CASSRTGYQPQHF
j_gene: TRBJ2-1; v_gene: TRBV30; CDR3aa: CAWSDQTAGGYEQFF
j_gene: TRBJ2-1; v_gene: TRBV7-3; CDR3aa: CASSLQGTLSDEQFF
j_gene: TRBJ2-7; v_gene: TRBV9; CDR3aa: CASSSSPSRGDGEQYF
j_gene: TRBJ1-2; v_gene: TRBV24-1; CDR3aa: CATSDFTGMNGYTF
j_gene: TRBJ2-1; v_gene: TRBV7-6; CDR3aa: CASSESGGPYNEQFF
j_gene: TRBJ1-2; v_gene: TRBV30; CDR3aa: CAWMGRPDYGYTF
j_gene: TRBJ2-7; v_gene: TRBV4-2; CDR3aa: CASSQAISSYEQYF
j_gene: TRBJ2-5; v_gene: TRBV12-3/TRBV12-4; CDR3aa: CASSLAAGPPRETQYF
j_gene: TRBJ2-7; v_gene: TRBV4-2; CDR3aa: CASSQDRGREYEQYF
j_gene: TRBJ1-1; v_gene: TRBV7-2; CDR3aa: CASSLPPLGAFF
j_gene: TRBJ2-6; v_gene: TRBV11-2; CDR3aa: CASSAGLGPGANVLTF
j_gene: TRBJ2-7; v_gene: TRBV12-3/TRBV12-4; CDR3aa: CASSPWTGDDEQYF
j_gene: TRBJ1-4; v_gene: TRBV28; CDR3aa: CASSPPGTGRSTNEKLFF
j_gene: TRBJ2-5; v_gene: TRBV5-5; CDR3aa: CASSWDTSGSPETQYF
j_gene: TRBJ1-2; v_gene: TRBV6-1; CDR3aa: CASSLSGGADGYTF
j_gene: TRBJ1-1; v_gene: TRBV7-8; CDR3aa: CASSTRQGMNTEAFF
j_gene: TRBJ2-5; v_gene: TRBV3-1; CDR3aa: CASSQDSGLQETQYF
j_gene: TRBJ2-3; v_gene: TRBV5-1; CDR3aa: CASSDQSTDTQYF
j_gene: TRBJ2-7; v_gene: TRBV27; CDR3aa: CASSRSTGLIYEQYF
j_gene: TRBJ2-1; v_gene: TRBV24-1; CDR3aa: CATSETPGEGKDEQFF
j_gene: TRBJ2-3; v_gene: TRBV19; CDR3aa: CASSTPGDGVDTQYF
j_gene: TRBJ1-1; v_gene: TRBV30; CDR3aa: CAWSPQGNTEAFF
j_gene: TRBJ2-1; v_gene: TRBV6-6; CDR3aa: CASSRAGGFGNEQFF
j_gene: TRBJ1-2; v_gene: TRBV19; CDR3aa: CASSRLPFRRDIYGYTF
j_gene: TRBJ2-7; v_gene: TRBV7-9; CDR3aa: CASRGYQHGSYEQYF
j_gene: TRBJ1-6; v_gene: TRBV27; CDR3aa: CASGGGLSSYNSPLHF
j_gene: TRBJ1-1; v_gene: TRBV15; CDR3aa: CAASNRQGVFTEAFF
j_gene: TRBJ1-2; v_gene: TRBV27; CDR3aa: CASTTGGAGYTF
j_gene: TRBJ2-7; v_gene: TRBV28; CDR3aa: CASRRDSAYEQYF
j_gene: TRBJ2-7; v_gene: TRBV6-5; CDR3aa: CASSYSIEAYEQYF
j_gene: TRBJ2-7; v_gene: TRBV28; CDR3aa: CASSFRRSVDYEQYF